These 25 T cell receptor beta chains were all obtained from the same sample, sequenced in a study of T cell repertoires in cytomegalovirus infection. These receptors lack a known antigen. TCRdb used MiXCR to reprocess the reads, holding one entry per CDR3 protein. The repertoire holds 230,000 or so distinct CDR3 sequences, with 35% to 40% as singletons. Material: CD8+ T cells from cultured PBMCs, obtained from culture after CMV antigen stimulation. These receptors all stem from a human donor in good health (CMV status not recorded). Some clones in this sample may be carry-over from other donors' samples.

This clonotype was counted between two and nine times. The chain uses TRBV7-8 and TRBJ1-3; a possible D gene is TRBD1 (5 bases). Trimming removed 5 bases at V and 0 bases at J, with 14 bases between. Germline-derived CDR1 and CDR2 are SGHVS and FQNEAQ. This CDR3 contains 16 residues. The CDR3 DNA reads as TGTGCCAGCAGCGCCGGGACGACGGCCTCTGGAAACACCATATATTTT. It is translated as CASSAGTTASGNTIYF.

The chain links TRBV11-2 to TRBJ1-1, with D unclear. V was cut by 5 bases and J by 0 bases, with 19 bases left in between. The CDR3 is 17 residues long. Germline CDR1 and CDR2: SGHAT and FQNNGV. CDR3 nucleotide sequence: TGTGCCAGCAGCCCACCCCGCAAGCTAGCCATGAACACTGAAGCTTTCTTT. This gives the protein CASSPPRKLAMNTEAFF.

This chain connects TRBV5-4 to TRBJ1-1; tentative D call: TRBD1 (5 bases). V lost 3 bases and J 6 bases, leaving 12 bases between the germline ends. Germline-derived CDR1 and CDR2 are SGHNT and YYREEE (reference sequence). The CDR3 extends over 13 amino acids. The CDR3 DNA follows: TGTGCCAGCAGCTCGGATCAGGGACCTGAAGCTTTCTTT. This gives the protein CASSSDQGPEAFF.

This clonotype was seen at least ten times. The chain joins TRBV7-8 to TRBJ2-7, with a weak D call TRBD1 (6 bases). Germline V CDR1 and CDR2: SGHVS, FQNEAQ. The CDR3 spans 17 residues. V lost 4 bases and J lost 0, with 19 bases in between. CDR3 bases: TGTGCCAGCAGCTCAGTAGGGGGTCTCCACCCCTCCTACGAGCAGTACTTC. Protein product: CASSSVGGLHPSYEQYF.

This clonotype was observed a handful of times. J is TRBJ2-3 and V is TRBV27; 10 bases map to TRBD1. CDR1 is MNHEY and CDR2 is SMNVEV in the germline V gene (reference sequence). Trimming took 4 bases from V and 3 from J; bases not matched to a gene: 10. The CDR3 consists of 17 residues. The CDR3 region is CASSSRLGTGVTDTQYF. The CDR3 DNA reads TGTGCCAGCAGTTCCCGCTTGGGGACAGGGGTGACAGATACGCAGTATTTT.

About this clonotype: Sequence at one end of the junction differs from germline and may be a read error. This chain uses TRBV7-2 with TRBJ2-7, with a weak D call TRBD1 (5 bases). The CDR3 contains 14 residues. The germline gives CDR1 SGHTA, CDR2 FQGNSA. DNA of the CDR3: TGTGCAAGCAGCTTCCCAGGGAAATCCTACGAGCAGTACTTC. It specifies CASSFPGKSYEQYF.

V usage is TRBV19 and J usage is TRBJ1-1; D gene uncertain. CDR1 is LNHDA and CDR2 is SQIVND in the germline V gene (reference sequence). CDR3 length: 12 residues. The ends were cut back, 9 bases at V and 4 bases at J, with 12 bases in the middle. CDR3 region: CASLGFPTEAFF. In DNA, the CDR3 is TGTGCCAGCCTCGGGTTCCCCACTGAAGCTTTCTTT.

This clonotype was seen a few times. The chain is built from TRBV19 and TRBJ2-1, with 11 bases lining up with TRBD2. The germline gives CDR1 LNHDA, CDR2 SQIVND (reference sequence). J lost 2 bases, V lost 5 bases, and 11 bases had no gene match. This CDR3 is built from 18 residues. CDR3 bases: TGTGCCAGTAGTGCGGGACTAGCGGCTAGAGGCACCTACAATGAGCAGTTCTTC. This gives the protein CASSAGLAARGTYNEQFF.

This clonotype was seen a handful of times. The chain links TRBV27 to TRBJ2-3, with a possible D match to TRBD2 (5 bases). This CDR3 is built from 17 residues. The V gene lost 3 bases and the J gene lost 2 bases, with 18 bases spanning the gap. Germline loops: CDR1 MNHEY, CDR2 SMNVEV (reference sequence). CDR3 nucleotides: TGTGCCAGCAGTTTTGGACTTTCCGATTGGGCCACAGATACGCAGTATTTT. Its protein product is CASSFGLSDWATDTQYF.

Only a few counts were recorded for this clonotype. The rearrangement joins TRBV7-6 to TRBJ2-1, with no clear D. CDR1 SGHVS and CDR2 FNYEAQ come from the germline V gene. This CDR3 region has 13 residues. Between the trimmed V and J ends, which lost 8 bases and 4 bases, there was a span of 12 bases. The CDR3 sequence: CASGSHSYNEQFF. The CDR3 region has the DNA TGTGCCAGCGGTTCTCACAGTTACAATGAGCAGTTCTTC.

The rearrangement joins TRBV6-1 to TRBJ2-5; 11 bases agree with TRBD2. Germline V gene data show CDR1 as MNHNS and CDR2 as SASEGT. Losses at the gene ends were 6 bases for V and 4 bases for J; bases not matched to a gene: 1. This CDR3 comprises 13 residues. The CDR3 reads CASRGTSGETQYF. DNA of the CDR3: TGTGCCAGCAGGGGGACTAGCGGAGAGACCCAGTACTTC.

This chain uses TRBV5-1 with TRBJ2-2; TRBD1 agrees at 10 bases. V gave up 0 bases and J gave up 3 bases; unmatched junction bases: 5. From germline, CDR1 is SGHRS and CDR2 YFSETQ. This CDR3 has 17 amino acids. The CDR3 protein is CASSLDSGQGYTGELFF. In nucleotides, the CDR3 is TGCGCCAGCAGCTTGGACTCGGGACAGGGGTACACCGGGGAGCTGTTTTTT.

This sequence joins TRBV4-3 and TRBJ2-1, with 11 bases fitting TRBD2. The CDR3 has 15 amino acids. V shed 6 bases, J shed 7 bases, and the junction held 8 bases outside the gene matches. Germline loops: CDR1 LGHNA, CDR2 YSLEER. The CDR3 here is CASSRTSGGGNEQFF. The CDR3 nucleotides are TGCGCCAGCAGTCGAACTAGCGGGGGAGGGAATGAGCAGTTCTTC.

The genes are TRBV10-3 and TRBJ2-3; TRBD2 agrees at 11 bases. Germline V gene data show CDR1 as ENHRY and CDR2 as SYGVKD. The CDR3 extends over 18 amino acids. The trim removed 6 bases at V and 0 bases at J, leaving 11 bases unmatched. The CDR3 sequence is CAIRKGLAAGSSTDTQYF. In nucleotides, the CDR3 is TGTGCCATCAGGAAGGGACTAGCGGCGGGTAGTAGCACAGATACGCAGTATTTT.

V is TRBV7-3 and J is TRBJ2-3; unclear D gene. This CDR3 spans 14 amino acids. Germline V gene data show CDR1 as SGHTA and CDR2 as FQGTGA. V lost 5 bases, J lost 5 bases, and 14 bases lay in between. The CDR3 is CASSTDHYGDTQYF. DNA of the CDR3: TGTGCCAGCAGCACGGACCATTACGGAGATACGCAGTATTTT.

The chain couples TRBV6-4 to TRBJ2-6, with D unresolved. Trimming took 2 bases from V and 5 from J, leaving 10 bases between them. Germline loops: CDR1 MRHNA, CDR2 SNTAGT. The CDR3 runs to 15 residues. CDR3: CASSDSPLWANVLTF. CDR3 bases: TGTGCCAGCAGTGACAGCCCCCTCTGGGCCAACGTCCTGACTTTC.

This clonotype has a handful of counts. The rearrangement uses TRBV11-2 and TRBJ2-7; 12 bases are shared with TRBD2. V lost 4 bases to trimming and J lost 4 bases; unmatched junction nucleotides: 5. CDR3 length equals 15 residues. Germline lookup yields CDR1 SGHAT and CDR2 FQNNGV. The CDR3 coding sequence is TGTGCCAGCAGCTGGGCCGGACTAGCGGGGTACGAGCAGTACTTC. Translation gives CASSWAGLAGYEQYF.

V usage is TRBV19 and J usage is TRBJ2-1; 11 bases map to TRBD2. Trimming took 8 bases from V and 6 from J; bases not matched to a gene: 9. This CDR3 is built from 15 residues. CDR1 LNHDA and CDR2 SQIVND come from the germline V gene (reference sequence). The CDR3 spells CASVAGGLNFNEQFF. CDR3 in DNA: TGTGCCAGTGTAGCGGGGGGGCTTAACTTCAATGAGCAGTTCTTC.

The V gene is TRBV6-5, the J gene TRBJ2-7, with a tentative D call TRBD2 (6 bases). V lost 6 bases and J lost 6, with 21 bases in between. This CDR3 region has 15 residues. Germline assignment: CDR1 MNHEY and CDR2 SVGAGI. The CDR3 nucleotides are TGTGCCAGCAGCTACCGGGACGCCAAGGAGGGCGAGCAGTACTTC. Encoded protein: CASSYRDAKEGEQYF.

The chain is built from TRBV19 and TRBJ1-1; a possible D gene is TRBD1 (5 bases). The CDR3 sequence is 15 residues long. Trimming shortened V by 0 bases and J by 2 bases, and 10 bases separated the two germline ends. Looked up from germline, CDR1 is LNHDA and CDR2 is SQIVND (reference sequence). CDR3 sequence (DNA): TGTGCCAGTAGTATAGATCGTAGGGGAAACACTGAAGCTTTCTTT. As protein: CASSIDRRGNTEAFF.

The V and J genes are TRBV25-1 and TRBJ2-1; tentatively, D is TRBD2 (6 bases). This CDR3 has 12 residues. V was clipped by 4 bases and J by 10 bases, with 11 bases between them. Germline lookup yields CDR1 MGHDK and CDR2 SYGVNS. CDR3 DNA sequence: TGTGCCAGCAGTGGGAGGGTCTGGGAGCAGTTCTTC. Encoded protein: CASSGRVWEQFF.

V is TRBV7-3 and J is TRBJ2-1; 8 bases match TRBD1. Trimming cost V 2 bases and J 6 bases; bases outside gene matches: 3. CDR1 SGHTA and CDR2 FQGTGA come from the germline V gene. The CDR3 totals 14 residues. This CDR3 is CASSLAGTGNEQFF. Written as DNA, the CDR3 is TGTGCCAGCAGCTTAGCCGGGACAGGCAATGAGCAGTTCTTC.

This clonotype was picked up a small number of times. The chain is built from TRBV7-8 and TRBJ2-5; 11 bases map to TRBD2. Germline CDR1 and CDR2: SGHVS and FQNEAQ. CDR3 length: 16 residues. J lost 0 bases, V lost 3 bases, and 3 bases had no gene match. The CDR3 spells CASSFRLAGYQETQYF. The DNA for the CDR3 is TGTGCCAGCAGCTTTCGACTAGCGGGGTACCAAGAGACCCAGTACTTC.

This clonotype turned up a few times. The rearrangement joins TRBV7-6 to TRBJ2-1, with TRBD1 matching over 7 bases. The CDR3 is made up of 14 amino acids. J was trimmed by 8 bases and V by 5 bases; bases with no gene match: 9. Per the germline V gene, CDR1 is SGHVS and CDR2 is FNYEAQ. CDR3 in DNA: TGTGCCAGCAGCCCTAGAACACAGGGGCATGAGCAGTTCTTC. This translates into CASSPRTQGHEQFF.

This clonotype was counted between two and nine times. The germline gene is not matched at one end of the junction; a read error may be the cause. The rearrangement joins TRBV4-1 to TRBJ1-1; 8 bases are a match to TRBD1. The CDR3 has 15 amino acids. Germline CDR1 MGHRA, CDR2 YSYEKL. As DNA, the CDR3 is TGTGCCAGCAGCCAAGATGGGACAGGTAACACTGAAGCTTTCTTT. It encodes CASSQDGTGNTEAFF.